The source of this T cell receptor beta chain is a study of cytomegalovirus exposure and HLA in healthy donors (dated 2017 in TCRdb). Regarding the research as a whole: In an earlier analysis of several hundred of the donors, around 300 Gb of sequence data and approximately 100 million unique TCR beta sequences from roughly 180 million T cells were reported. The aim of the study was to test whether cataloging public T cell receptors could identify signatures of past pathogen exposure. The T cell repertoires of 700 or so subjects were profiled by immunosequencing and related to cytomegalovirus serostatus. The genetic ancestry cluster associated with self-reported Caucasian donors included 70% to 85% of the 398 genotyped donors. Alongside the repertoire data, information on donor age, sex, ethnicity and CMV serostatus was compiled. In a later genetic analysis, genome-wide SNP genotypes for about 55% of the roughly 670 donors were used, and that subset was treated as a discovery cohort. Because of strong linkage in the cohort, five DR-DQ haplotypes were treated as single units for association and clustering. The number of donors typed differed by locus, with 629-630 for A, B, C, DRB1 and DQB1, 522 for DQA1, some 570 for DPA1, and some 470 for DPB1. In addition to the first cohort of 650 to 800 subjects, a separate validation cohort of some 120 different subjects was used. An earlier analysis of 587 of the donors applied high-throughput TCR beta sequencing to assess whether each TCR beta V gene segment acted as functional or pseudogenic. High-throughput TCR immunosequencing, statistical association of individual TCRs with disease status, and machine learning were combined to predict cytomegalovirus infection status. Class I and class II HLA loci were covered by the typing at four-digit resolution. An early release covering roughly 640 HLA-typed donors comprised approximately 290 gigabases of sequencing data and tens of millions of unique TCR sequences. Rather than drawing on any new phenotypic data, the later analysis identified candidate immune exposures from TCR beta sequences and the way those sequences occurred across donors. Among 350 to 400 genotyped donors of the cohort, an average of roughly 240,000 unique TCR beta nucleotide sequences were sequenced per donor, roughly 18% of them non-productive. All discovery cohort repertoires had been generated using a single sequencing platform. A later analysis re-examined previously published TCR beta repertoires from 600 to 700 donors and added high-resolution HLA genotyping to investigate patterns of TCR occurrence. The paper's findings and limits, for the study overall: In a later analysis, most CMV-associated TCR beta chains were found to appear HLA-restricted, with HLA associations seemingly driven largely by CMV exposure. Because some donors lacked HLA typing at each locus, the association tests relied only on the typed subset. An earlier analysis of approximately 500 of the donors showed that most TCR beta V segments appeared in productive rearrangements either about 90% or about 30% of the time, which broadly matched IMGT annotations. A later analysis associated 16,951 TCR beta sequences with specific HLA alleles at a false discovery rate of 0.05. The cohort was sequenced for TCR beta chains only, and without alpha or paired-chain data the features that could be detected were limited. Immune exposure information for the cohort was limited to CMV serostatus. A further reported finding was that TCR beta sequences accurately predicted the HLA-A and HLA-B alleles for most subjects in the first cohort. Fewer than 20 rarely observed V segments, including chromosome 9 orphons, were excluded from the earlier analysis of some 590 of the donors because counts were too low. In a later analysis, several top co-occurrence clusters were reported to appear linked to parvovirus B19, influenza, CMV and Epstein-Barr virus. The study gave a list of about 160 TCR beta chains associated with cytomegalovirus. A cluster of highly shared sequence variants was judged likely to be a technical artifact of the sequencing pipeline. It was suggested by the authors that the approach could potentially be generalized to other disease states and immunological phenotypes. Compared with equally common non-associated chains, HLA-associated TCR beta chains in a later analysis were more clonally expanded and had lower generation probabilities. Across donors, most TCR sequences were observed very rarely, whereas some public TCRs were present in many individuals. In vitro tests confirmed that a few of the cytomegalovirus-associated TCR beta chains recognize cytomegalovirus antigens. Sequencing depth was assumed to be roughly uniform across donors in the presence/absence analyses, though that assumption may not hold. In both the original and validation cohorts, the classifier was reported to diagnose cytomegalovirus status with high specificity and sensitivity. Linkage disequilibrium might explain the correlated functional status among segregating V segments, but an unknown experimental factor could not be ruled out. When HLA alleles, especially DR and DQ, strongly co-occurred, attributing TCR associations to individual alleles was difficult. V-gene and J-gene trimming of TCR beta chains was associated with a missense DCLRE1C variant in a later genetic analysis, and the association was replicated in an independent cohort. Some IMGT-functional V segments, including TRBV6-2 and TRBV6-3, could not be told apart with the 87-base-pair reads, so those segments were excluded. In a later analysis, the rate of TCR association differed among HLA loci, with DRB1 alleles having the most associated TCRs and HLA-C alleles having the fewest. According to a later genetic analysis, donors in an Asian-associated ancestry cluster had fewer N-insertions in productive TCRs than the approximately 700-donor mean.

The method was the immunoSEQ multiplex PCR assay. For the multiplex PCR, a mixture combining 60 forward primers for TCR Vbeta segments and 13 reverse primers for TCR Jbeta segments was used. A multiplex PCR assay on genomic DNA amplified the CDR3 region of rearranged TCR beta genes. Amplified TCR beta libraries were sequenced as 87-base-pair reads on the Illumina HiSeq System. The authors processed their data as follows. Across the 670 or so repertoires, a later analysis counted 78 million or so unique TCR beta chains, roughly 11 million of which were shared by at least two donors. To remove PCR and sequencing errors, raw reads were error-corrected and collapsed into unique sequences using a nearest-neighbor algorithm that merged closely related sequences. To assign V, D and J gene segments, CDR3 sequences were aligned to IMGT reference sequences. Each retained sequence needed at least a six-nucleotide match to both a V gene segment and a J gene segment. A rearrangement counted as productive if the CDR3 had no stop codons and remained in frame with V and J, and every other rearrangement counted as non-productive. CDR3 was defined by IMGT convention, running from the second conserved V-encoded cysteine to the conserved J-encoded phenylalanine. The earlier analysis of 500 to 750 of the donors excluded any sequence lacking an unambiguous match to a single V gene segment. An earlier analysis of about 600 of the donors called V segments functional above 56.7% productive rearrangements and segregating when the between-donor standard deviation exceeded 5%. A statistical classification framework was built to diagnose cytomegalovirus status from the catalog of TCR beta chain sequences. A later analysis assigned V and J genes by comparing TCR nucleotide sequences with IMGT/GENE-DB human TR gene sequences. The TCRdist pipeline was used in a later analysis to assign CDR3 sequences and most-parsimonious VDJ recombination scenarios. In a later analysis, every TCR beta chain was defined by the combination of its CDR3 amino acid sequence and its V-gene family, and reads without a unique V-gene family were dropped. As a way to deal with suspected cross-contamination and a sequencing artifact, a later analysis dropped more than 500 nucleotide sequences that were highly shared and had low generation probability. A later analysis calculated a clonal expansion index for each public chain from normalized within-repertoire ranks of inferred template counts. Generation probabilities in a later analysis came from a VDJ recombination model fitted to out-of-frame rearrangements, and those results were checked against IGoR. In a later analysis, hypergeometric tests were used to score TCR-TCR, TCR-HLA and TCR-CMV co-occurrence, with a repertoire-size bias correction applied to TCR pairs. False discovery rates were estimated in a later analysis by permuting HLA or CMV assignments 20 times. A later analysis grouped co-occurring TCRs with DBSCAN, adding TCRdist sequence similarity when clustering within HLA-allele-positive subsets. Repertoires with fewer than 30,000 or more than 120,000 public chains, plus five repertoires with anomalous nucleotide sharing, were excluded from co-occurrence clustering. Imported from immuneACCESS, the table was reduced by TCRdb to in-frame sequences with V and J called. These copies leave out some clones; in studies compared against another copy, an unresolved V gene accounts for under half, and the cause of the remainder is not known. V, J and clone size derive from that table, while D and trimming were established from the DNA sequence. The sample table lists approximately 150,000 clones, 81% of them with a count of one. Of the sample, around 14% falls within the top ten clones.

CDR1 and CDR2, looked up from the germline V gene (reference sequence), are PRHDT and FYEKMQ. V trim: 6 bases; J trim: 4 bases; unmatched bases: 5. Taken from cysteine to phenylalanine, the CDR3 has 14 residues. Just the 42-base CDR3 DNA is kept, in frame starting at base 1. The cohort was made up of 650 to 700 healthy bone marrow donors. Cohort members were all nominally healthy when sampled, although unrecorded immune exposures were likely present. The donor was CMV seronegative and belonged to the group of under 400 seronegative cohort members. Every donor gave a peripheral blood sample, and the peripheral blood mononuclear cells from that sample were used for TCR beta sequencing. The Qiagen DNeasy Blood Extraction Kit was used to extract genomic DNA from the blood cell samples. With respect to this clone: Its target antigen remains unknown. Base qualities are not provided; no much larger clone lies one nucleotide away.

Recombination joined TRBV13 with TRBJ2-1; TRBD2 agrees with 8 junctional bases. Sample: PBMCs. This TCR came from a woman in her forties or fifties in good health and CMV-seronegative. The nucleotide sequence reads TGTGCCAGCAGACATAGCGGGACTTACAATGAGCAGTTCTTC. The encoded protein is CASRHSGTYNEQFF.